This TCR beta chain was recorded in a study of vaccination effects on CD4 cells after COVID-19. TCRdb's table, derived via immunoSEQ multiplex PCR, lists solely in-frame clones and lacks some. Of around 26,000 clones listed, about 80% are singletons. CDR3 size: 15 residues. The V segment lost 6 bases and the J segment 5 bases; nucleotides outside the gene matches: 4. The germline V gene encodes CDR1 SGHTA and CDR2 FQGNSA. A remark on this clone: Its antigen remains unknown.

Findings of the study overall: Spike-reactive clones detected post-vaccine in convalescents consisted mainly of new vaccine-induced clones. Late in the post-vaccination period, infection-induced and vaccine-induced clones underwent marked clonal contraction.

In the ViraFEST assay, antigen-specific CD4+ clonotypes were identified by expansion after peptide-pool stimulation. The culture ran for 10 days before CD4+ T cells were isolated. The individual was infected with SARS-CoV-2 between March and December 2020, as confirmed by PCR. This receptor was obtained from a human donor who had a prior SARS-CoV-2 infection. The gene calls are TRBV7-2 and TRBJ2-3; 14 nucleotides line up with TRBD2. Source: CD4+ T cells from PBMCs cultured with HCoV-NL63 spike peptides, taken before COVID-19 vaccination. The CDR3 DNA follows: TGTGCCAGCAGATTCGGACTAGCGGGGGGAGATACGCAGTATTTT. It specifies CASRFGLAGGDTQYF. The full variable domain, in which reference TRBV7-2 and TRBJ2-3 provide the parts outside the CDR3, is GAGVSQSPSNKVTEKGKDVELRCDPISGHTALYWYRQSLGQGLEFLIYFQGNSAPDKSGLPSDRFSAERTGGSVSTLTIQRTQQEDSAVYLCASRFGLAGGDTQYFGPGTRLTVL.